Following are 30 T cell receptor beta chains from one sample sequenced in a study of cytomegalovirus exposure and HLA in healthy donors. Produced via immunoSEQ multiplex PCR; TCRdb's table is partial and in-frame only. The repertoire holds more than 250,000 clones, with approximately 90% as singletons. The sequencing input was PBMCs. The receptors come from a woman aged 18-29 years in good health and CMV-seronegative.

The CDR3 reads CASSQEERVTDTQYF. The CDR3 DNA sequence: TGTGCCAGCAGCCAAGAGGAGCGGGTCACAGATACGCAGTATTTT. The rearrangement uses TRBV4-2 and TRBJ2-3; TRBD2 might be the D (6 bases). The germline V and J ends were trimmed by 0 bases and 2 bases, with 9 bases remaining between them. The length of the CDR3 is 15 residues. The germline V gene encodes CDR1 LGHNA and CDR2 YNFKEQ.

The chain employs TRBV28 and TRBJ2-7, with a weak D call TRBD1 (5 bases). With 4 bases removed from V and 3 bases from J, the gap between germline ends came to 13 bases. Germline V gene lookup returns CDR1 MDHEN and CDR2 SYDVKM. The CDR3 is 14 residues long. The CDR3 DNA reads as TGTGCCAGCAGTTGGGCGACAGTAAACTACGAGCAGTACTTC. It specifies CASSWATVNYEQYF.

The chain uses TRBV7-5 and TRBJ2-2; the D call in the table, TRBD2, was not verified against the DNA. TRBV7-5 is a known pseudogene. The CDR3 has 15 amino acids. Written as DNA, the CDR3 is TGTGTCAGAAGCCTGTGTCGCGTTGGCACCGGGGAGCTGTTTTTT. The encoded protein is CVRSLCRVGTGELFF.

This clone has only one observation. V gene TRBV15 combines with J gene TRBJ2-1, with D possibly matching TRBD2 (6 bases). Looked up from germline, CDR1 is LNHNV and CDR2 is YYDKDF (reference sequence). Trimming took 0 bases from V and 10 from J, leaving 13 bases between them. The CDR3 loop spans 14 amino acids. The chain's CDR3 is CATSRDVGGWEQFF. CDR3 sequence (DNA): TGTGCCACCAGCAGAGATGTGGGAGGATGGGAGCAGTTCTTC.

The chain is built from TRBV14 and TRBJ2-7, with D perhaps TRBD1 (5 bases). This CDR3 has 12 residues. CDR1 is SGHDN, CDR2 FVKESK, per germline. Trimming stripped 3 bases from V and 4 bases from J, with 7 bases between. CDR3 bases: TGTGCCAGCAGCCAGGGGCTTTACGAGCAGTACTTC. This gives the protein CASSQGLYEQYF. Looking up the rest from reference TRBV14 and TRBJ2-7 gives the full variable domain: EAGVTQFPSHSVIEKGQTVTLRCDPISGHDNLYWYRRVMGKEIKFLLHFVKESKQDESGMPNNRFLAERTGGTYSTLKVQPAELEDSGVYFCASSQGLYEQYFGPGTRLTVT.

The chain recombines TRBV5-5 with TRBJ2-7, with 11 bases fitting TRBD1. Looked up from germline, CDR1 is SGHKS and CDR2 is YYEKEE (reference sequence). The CDR3 loop spans 14 amino acids. With 3 bases clipped from V and 3 bases from J, the junction kept 2 bases outside the gene matches. The CDR3 is CASSSGTGGYEQYF. CDR3 DNA: TGTGCCAGCAGCTCCGGGACAGGGGGCTACGAGCAGTACTTC.

The rearrangement links TRBV7-2 to TRBJ2-3; no reliable D call. The CDR3 extends over 14 amino acids. Trimming shortened V by 5 bases and J by 2 bases, and 11 bases separated the two germline ends. Germline loops: CDR1 SGHTA, CDR2 FQGNSA. The CDR3 is CASSTERPTDTQYF. Written as DNA, the CDR3 is TGTGCCAGCAGCACGGAGAGGCCCACAGATACGCAGTATTTT.

The CDR3 coding sequence is TGTGCCAGCAGCGTAGGTAGTAGCTCCTACGAGCAGTACTTC. It encodes CASSVGSSSYEQYF. V gene TRBV9 combines with J gene TRBJ2-7; no definite D call. Trimming removed 0 bases at V and 0 bases at J, with 7 bases between. The CDR3 is 14 residues long. CDR1 is SGDLS, CDR2 YYNGEE, per germline.

This chain connects TRBV10-2 to TRBJ1-5; no clear D gene. Trimming took off 5 bases at V and 1 base at J, with 12 bases between the two ends. The CDR3 contains 15 residues. Germline values: CDR1 WSHSY, CDR2 SAAADI. DNA of the CDR3: TGCGCCAGCAGTCTAGGGAGGTACAGCAATCAGCCCCAGCATTTT. Translated: CASSLGRYSNQPQHF.

J is TRBJ2-7 and V is TRBV4-3, with D tentatively TRBD1 (5 bases). The V end lost 1 base, the J end lost 6 bases, and 10 bases lay between the germline ends. The CDR3 has 13 amino acids. Germline V lookup: CDR1 LGHNA, CDR2 YSLEER. DNA of the CDR3: TGCGCCAGCAGCCAAGTTCAGGGAATCGAGCAGTACTTC. The encoded protein is CASSQVQGIEQYF.

The chain couples TRBV4-2 to TRBJ2-2; TRBD2 matches at 8 bases. Unmatched junction bases numbered 14, after V lost 1 base and J lost 7 bases. The CDR3 is made up of 18 amino acids. The germline gives CDR1 LGHNA, CDR2 YNFKEQ. CDR3 sequence (DNA): TGTGCCAGCAGCCAAGTGGGGGATGGCGGGAGGTTGGGCGGGGAGCTGTTTTTT. This translates into CASSQVGDGGRLGGELFF.

This clone came up once. The gene calls are TRBV28 and TRBJ2-7; the D gene is possibly TRBD1 (5 bases). V dropped 3 bases and J dropped 3 bases, with 15 bases sitting between them. The CDR3 length is 15 residues. In germline, CDR1 is MDHEN, CDR2 SYDVKM. Written as DNA, the CDR3 is TGTGCCAGCAGTTTTGCCCAGGGTGGCCACTACGAGCAGTACTTC. Amino acids: CASSFAQGGHYEQYF.

The genes are TRBV2 and TRBJ2-2, with 7 bases that match TRBD1. CDR3 length: 15 amino acids. Unmatched junction bases numbered 6, after V lost 6 bases and J lost 2 bases. Germline-derived CDR1 and CDR2 are SNHLY and FYNNEI. The DNA of the CDR3 is TGTGCCAGCAGCCTACAGGGGACCAACACCGGGGAGCTGTTTTTT. This sequence encodes CASSLQGTNTGELFF.

The rearrangement links TRBV29-1 to TRBJ2-7; perhaps TRBD2 as D (6 bases). V lost 3 bases and J lost 6, with 9 bases in between. The CDR3 extends over 11 amino acids. Germline loops: CDR1 SQVTM, CDR2 ANQGSEA. The CDR3 DNA reads TGCAGCGTTGATAGCGGCGGCGAGCAGTACTTC. Residues: CSVDSGGEQYF.

This clone was seen only once. This chain links TRBV6-6 with TRBJ1-2; no firm D call. Germline V CDR1 and CDR2: MNHNY, SVGAGI (reference sequence). The V and J ends lost 0 bases and 6 bases respectively, with 14 bases between them. The length of the CDR3 is 15 residues. The CDR3 nucleotides are TGTGCCAGCAGTTACTCGATTCTTGGCGGGGATGGCTACACCTTC. This translates into CASSYSILGGDGYTF.

The chain carries TRBV2 and TRBJ2-3; the match to TRBD2 covers 8 bases. The CDR3 runs to 14 residues. V was pared by 6 bases and J by 0 bases, with 2 bases of the junction left unmatched. From germline, CDR1 is SNHLY and CDR2 FYNNEI. CDR3 in DNA: TGTGCCAGCAGCGGGAGGGTAAGCACAGATACGCAGTATTTT. Protein sequence: CASSGRVSTDTQYF.

The CDR3 protein is CASSFEQGQPQHF. CDR3 DNA: TGCGCCAGCAGCTTTGAACAGGGTCAGCCCCAGCATTTT. This chain uses TRBV5-1 with TRBJ1-5, with TRBD1 as a possible D gene (6 bases). Trimming stripped 2 bases from V and 6 bases from J, with 9 bases between. CDR1 and CDR2 from the germline V gene are SGHRS and YFSETQ. The CDR3 runs 13 residues.

This clone was seen only a few times. This chain uses TRBV7-9 with TRBJ2-2, with 12 bases fitting TRBD2. The V segment lost 8 bases and the J segment 4 bases; nucleotides outside the gene matches: 5. Germline CDR1 SEHNR, CDR2 FQNEAQ (reference sequence). The CDR3 length is 15 residues. The CDR3 loop reads CASRLAGAVTGELFF. CDR3 sequence (DNA): TGTGCCAGCCGACTAGCGGGAGCTGTCACCGGGGAGCTGTTTTTT.

V usage is TRBV5-1 and J usage is TRBJ2-7, with 8 nucleotides matching TRBD2. V was pared by 2 bases and J by 2 bases, with 6 bases of the junction left unmatched. The germline CDR1 and CDR2 sequences are SGHRS and YFSETQ. This CDR3 contains 15 residues. The CDR3 loop is CASSLGAGVAYEQYF. The CDR3 DNA is TGCGCCAGCAGCTTAGGAGCGGGGGTAGCCTACGAGCAGTACTTC. The complete variable domain, with remaining parts taken from reference TRBV5-1 and TRBJ2-7, reads KAGVTQTPRYLIKTRGQQVTLSCSPISGHRSVSWYQQTPGQGLQFLFEYFSETQRNKGNFPGRFSGRQFSNSRSEMNVSTLELGDSALYLCASSLGAGVAYEQYFGPGTRLTVT.

The chain uses TRBV9 and TRBJ2-1; TRBD1 might be the D (5 bases). CDR3 size: 16 residues. Germline V CDR1 and CDR2: SGDLS, YYNGEE. With 2 bases removed from V and 10 bases from J, the gap between germline ends came to 22 bases. CDR3: CASSVQGDRMGAEQFF. The CDR3 DNA reads TGTGCCAGCAGCGTTCAGGGTGATAGGATGGGCGCGGAGCAGTTCTTC.

V and J are TRBV5-6 and TRBJ2-1; 9 bases agree with TRBD2. Germline trimming cut 0 bases from V and 8 bases from J; bases unmatched to any gene: 0. The CDR3 spans 13 residues. Per the germline V gene, CDR1 is SGHDT and CDR2 is YYEEEE. The CDR3 DNA follows: TGTGCCAGCAGCTTGGGACTAGCGGATGAGCAGTTCTTC. Translation: CASSLGLADEQFF.

The chain uses TRBV5-1 and TRBJ1-1, with 11 bases aligning to TRBD1. CDR1 is SGHRS, CDR2 YFSETQ, per germline. The CDR3 is 15 amino acids. With 6 bases clipped from V and 5 bases from J, the junction kept 9 bases outside the gene matches. CDR3 in amino acids: CASKTGTGGTTEAFF. The CDR3 region has the DNA TGCGCCAGCAAGACCGGGACAGGGGGTACGACTGAAGCTTTCTTT.

The rearrangement links TRBV5-1 to TRBJ2-5, with TRBD1 matching 8 bases. The germline V gene has CDR1 SGHRS and CDR2 YFSETQ. V dropped 4 bases and J dropped 5; count of bases not matched to a gene: 13. This CDR3 spans 16 amino acids. CDR3 sequence (DNA): TGCGCCAGCAGCCAGTGGTCGGGACAGGCGTTGGAGACCCAGTACTTC. Protein sequence: CASSQWSGQALETQYF.

This clone showed up just a few times. The rearrangement links TRBV7-2 to TRBJ2-3; 14 positions agree with TRBD2. Germline V gene lookup returns CDR1 SGHTA and CDR2 FQGNSA. This CDR3 has 15 residues. The V segment lost 4 bases and the J segment 6 bases; nucleotides outside the gene matches: 3. The CDR3 spells CASSSRTSGRDTQYF. The CDR3 bases are TGTGCCAGCAGCTCAAGGACTAGCGGGAGGGATACGCAGTATTTT.

A few counts support this clone. The chain combines TRBV5-1 with TRBJ1-3; D uncertain. The V end lost 0 bases, the J end lost 2 bases, and 9 bases lay between the germline ends. Germline values: CDR1 SGHRS, CDR2 YFSETQ. There are 15 residues in the CDR3. The CDR3 coding sequence is TGCGCCAGCAGCTTGGCCCGGAGGACTGGAAACACCATATATTTT. This gives the protein CASSLARRTGNTIYF.

This chain joins TRBV5-1 and TRBJ1-2; D uncertain. CDR3 length: 14 residues. Trimming left V 0 bases short and J 4 bases short, with 10 bases between. Germline-derived CDR1 and CDR2 are SGHRS and YFSETQ. This chain's CDR3 is CASSLGEFVYGYTF. In DNA form, the CDR3 reads TGCGCCAGCAGCTTGGGGGAGTTCGTCTATGGCTACACCTTC.

This clone turned up a few times. The chain couples TRBV7-3 to TRBJ2-1; 7 nucleotides match TRBD2. J was trimmed by 8 bases and V by 5 bases; bases with no gene match: 3. The CDR3 totals 12 residues. Looked up from germline, CDR1 is SGHTA and CDR2 is FQGTGA. The DNA for the CDR3 is TGTGCCAGCAGCCCCCGGGGGGATGAGCAGTTCTTC. Residues: CASSPRGDEQFF.

V and J are TRBV19 and TRBJ1-2, with 8 bases aligning to TRBD1. The CDR3 runs to 15 residues. CDR1 is LNHDA, CDR2 SQIVND, per germline (reference sequence). V lost 5 bases to trimming and J lost 3 bases; unmatched junction nucleotides: 8. DNA of the CDR3: TGTGCCAGTAGTTTCCCCGGGACAGGCGACTATGGCTACACCTTC. Protein sequence: CASSFPGTGDYGYTF.

CDR3 nucleotide sequence: TGTGCCAGCAGCCGAAGAGGGGATACGCAGTATTTT. Its protein is CASSRRGDTQYF. The V call is TRBV7-2, the J call TRBJ2-3, with a weak D call TRBD2 (5 bases). V was shortened by 5 bases and J by 6 bases, with 9 bases between the two germline ends. This CDR3 has 12 residues. Germline loops: CDR1 SGHTA, CDR2 FQGNSA.

CDR3 sequence (DNA): TGTGCCAGCAGCTCGGGAGCAGATCAGCCCCAGCATTTT. Translation gives CASSSGADQPQHF. The V and J genes are TRBV5-6 and TRBJ1-5; D remains unclear. The CDR3 spans 13 residues. Germline V CDR1 and CDR2: SGHDT, YYEEEE. The V and J ends lost 3 bases and 5 bases respectively, with 9 bases between them. The full variable domain, completed using reference TRBV5-6 and TRBJ1-5, is DAGVTQSPTHLIKTRGQQVTLRCSPKSGHDTVSWYQQALGQGPQFIFQYYEEEERQRGNFPDRFSGHQFPNYSSELNVNALLLGDSALYLCASSSGADQPQHFGDGTRLSIL.